The T cell receptor beta chain described here comes from a study of circulating CD8 cells and anti-PD-1 response in melanoma. Overall study context: Anti-PD-1 was first-line therapy for seven of 13 patients.

General study results and limits: Under 7% of TRB clonotypes were shared between subsets at M1. The cohort mixed treatment-naive and previously treated patients. Most experiments lacked replicates.

From live CD3+CD8+TCRalphabeta+ cells, four PD-1 and/or TIGIT subsets were sorted. Using roughly 14 ng of total RNA, TCR libraries were made with the QIAseq Immune Repertoire TCR panel. TCRdb called the reads again in MiXCR, with one record for every CDR3 protein. Seen here are 400 or so distinct CDR3 sequences, more than 5.5% observed once, and the top ten hold 36%. Sample share makes this clonotype large. Its antigen remains unidentified. The source material was CD8+ T cells from PBMCs, sampled at baseline or after one month of anti-PD-1 therapy (not recorded which). The receptor was derived from a human donor with melanoma.

The CDR3 is CASSEADEQFF. The CDR3 nucleotides are TGTGCCAGCAGTGAAGCGGATGAGCAGTTCTTC. The V call is TRBV25-1, the J call TRBJ2-1; no definite D call. The CDR3 extends over 11 amino acids. The V and J ends lost 2 bases and 8 bases respectively, with 4 bases between them. CDR1 is MGHDK, CDR2 SYGVNS, per germline.